These 2 T cell receptor beta chains share one sample of origin, sequenced in a study of immune cell composition in non-small cell lung cancer. Normal lung sampling was at least 3 cm from the tumour, as distant as possible. Clones were read by immunoSEQ multiplex PCR, and TCRdb kept only the in-frame ones, dropping some. The sample shows several thousand clones, about four fifths of them seen only once. Source material: non-adjacent lung tissue. All receptors derive from a human donor with non-small cell lung cancer.

The table lists this clone with a count of one. V usage is TRBV10-3 and J usage is TRBJ1-2; 12 bases agree with TRBD1. Germline values: CDR1 ENHRY, CDR2 SYGVKD. The CDR3 sequence is 14 residues long. Unmatched junction bases numbered 6, after V lost 3 bases and J lost 10 bases. The CDR3 DNA reads TGTGCCATCAGTGACCGGGACAGGGGGCTGGACTACACCTTC. Its protein is CAISDRDRGLDYTF.

The rearrangement uses TRBV5-6 and TRBJ2-1, with 10 bases fitting TRBD2. The CDR3 consists of 17 residues. The V gene end was trimmed by 0 bases and the J gene end by 7 bases; junction bases not matched to a gene: 10. Germline V gene sequence: CDR1 SGHDT, CDR2 YYEEEE. In DNA form, the CDR3 reads TGTGCCAGCAGCTTGGGGGCTAGCGGGAGTTTGCGGAATGAGCAGTTCTTC. It yields the protein CASSLGASGSLRNEQFF.